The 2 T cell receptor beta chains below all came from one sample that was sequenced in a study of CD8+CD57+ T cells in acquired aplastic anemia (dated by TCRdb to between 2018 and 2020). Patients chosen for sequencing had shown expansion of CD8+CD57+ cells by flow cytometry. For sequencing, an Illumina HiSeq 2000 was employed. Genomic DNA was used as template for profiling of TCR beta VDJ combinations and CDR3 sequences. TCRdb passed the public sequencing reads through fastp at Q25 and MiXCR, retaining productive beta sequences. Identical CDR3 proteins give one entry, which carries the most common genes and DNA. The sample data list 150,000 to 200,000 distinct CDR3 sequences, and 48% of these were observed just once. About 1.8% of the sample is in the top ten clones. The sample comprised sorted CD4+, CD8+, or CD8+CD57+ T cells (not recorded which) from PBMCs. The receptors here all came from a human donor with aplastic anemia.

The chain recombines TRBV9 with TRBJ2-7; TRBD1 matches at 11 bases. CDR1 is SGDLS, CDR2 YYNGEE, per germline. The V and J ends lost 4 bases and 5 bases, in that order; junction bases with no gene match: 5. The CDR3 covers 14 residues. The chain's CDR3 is CASSFKGQGDEQYF. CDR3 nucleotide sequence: TGTGCCAGCAGCTTCAAGGGACAGGGGGACGAGCAGTACTTC.

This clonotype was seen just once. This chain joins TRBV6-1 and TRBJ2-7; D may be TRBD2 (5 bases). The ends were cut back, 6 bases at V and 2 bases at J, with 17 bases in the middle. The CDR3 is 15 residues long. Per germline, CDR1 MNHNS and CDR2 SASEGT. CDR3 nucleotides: TGTGCCAGCAGCGGGGTTGAAACGACTACCTACGAGCAGTACTTC. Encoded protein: CASSGVETTTYEQYF.